What follows are 26 T cell receptor beta chains derived from one specimen sequenced in a study of blood T cell repertoires in COVID-19. Only in-frame clones appear in the TCRdb table, and some are missing; sequencing was by immunoSEQ multiplex PCR. The repertoire has about 440,000 clones, 70% to 90% of them found once; the top ten carry under 2.5%. Material: PBMCs or T cells enriched from blood (not recorded which). Every receptor here comes from a woman aged 18-29 years with acute COVID-19.

The gene calls are TRBV9 and TRBJ2-7, with 7 positions matching TRBD1. Trimming at V came to 0 bases and at J to 5 bases, leaving 2 bases not matched to a gene. The CDR3 has 13 residues. Germline lookup yields CDR1 SGDLS and CDR2 YYNGEE. DNA of the CDR3: TGTGCCAGCAGCGTAGACAGGGGCCACGAGCAGTACTTC. Translated: CASSVDRGHEQYF.

This chain connects TRBV21-1 to TRBJ1-5. TRBV21-1 is termed a pseudogene. This CDR3 is 15 amino acids long. CDR3 region: CASSKETGKIQPQHF. CDR3 nucleotide sequence: TGTGCCAGCAGCAAAGAAACGGGGAAGATTCAGCCCCAGCATTTT.

This clone was seen more than once but under ten times. The chain joins TRBV28 to TRBJ1-6; D is unclear. This CDR3 has 15 residues. Trimming left V 7 bases short and J 0 bases short, with 10 bases between. Germline-derived CDR1 and CDR2 are MDHEN and SYDVKM. CDR3 sequence: CASNGESSYNSPLHF. CDR3 coding DNA: TGTGCCAGCAACGGAGAGAGCTCCTATAATTCACCCCTCCACTTT.

V usage is TRBV12-3 or TRBV12-4 and J usage is TRBJ2-7; possible D gene TRBD2, 6 bases. Trimming took off 6 bases at V and 3 bases at J, with 12 bases between the two ends. There are 13 residues in the CDR3. The CDR3 is CASSWGVRYEQYF. CDR3 nucleotides: TGTGCCAGCAGCTGGGGGGTCCGCTACGAGCAGTACTTC.

The count of this clone is one. The chain employs TRBV7-6 and TRBJ1-4; 7 bases match TRBD1. Per the germline V gene, CDR1 is SGHVS and CDR2 is FNYEAQ. This CDR3 is built from 13 residues. With 4 bases clipped from V and 7 bases from J, the junction kept 3 bases outside the gene matches. The CDR3 here is CASSSRQGEKLFF. The CDR3 DNA reads as TGTGCCAGCAGCTCCAGACAGGGTGAAAAACTGTTTTTT.

The V gene is TRBV5-1, the J gene TRBJ2-5, with 13 bases lining up with TRBD2. CDR3 length equals 16 residues. The V gene's germline CDR1 is SGHRS and CDR2 YFSETQ. The J segment lost 4 bases and the V segment lost 4 bases, leaving 7 bases of the junction unmatched. DNA for the CDR3: TGCGCCAGCAGCCCACGACTAGCGGGGGGCCGAGAGACCCAGTACTTC. Translated, it gives CASSPRLAGGRETQYF.

The chain carries TRBV28 and TRBJ1-5; TRBD1 matches 9 bases. The V and J ends lost 8 bases and 6 bases, in that order; junction bases with no gene match: 2. Germline V CDR1 and CDR2: MDHEN, SYDVKM. This CDR3 spans 12 amino acids. CDR3 residues: CASGTGSQPQHF. The DNA of the CDR3 is TGTGCCAGCGGGACAGGGAGTCAGCCCCAGCATTTT.

This clone was found a few times. The rearrangement uses TRBV7-9 and TRBJ1-2, with D perhaps TRBD1 (6 bases). This CDR3 comprises 12 residues. Germline loops: CDR1 SEHNR, CDR2 FQNEAQ (reference sequence). Trimming removed 4 bases from V and 8 bases from J, with 11 bases in between. CDR3 sequence: CASSSDRLGYTF. DNA for the CDR3: TGTGCCAGCAGCTCCGACAGGTTAGGCTACACCTTC.

The table lists this clone with a count of one. V is TRBV11-2 and J is TRBJ1-5; 8 nucleotides agree with TRBD1. Germline V gives CDR1 SGHAT, CDR2 FQNNGV. V shed 1 base and J 6 bases; nucleotides not matched to a gene: 2. This CDR3 has 14 residues. CDR3 sequence: CASSLAGGGQPQHF. Written as DNA, the CDR3 is TGTGCCAGCAGCTTAGCAGGGGGCGGTCAGCCCCAGCATTTT. Full variable domain (missing parts from reference TRBV11-2 and TRBJ1-5): EAGVAQSPRYKIIEKRQSVAFWCNPISGHATLYWYQQILGQGPKLLIQFQNNGVVDDSQLPKDRFSAERLKGVDSTLKIQPAKLEDSAVYLCASSLAGGGQPQHFGDGTRLSIL.

The genes are TRBV6-2 or TRBV6-3 and TRBJ2-7; 13 bases agree with TRBD2. With 4 bases clipped from V and 4 bases from J, the junction kept 7 bases outside the gene matches. The CDR3 consists of 16 residues. Germline lookup yields CDR1 MNHEY and CDR2 SVGEGT. The CDR3 nucleotides read TGTGCCAGCAGTTGGAGACTAGCGGGAGGCACGTACGAGCAGTACTTC. Translating gives CASSWRLAGGTYEQYF.

This sequence joins TRBV4-1 and TRBJ1-1; D perhaps matches TRBD1 (6 bases). CDR1 and CDR2 (germline): MGHRA, YSYEKL. V was shortened by 2 bases and J by 6 bases, with 13 bases between the two germline ends. The CDR3 consists of 14 residues. The CDR3 is CASSQTSRGAEAFF. For the CDR3, the DNA is TGCGCCAGCAGCCAAACTTCCAGGGGAGCTGAAGCTTTCTTT.

The CDR3 reads CASSPPGQTETQYF. CDR3 bases: TGCGCCAGCAGCCCGCCGGGACAAACAGAGACCCAGTACTTC. The rearrangement joins TRBV4-1 to TRBJ2-5, with D tentatively TRBD1 (6 bases). CDR1 and CDR2 (germline): MGHRA, YSYEKL. This CDR3 has 14 amino acids. V dropped 4 bases and J dropped 4 bases, with 13 bases sitting between them.

The CDR3 DNA reads as TGTGCCAGCAGTTACTTGGTCAGGTCGTACAATGAGCAGTTCTTC. Protein sequence: CASSYLVRSYNEQFF. The rearrangement joins TRBV6-2 or TRBV6-3 to TRBJ2-1, with D uncertain. This CDR3 comprises 15 residues. V was pared by 1 base and J by 4 bases, with 11 bases between. Germline V gene sequence: CDR1 MNHEY, CDR2 SVGEGT.

V usage is TRBV19 and J usage is TRBJ2-4; 7 nucleotides agree with TRBD1. V shed 4 bases and J 14 bases; nucleotides not matched to a gene: 5. CDR3 length: 11 amino acids. CDR1 is LNHDA, CDR2 SQIVND, per germline (reference sequence). The CDR3 protein is CASSRQGVEYF. Written as DNA, the CDR3 is TGTGCCAGTAGTAGACAGGGAGTTGAGTACTTC.

This clone was counted between two and nine times. J is TRBJ1-1 and V is TRBV2; D is unclear. The CDR3 has 15 residues. The V end was cut by 7 bases, the J end by 0 bases, with 15 bases between. Germline CDR1 is SNHLY and CDR2 is FYNNEI. CDR3: CASILERRMNTEAFF. For the CDR3, the DNA is TGTGCCAGCATCCTGGAGAGGCGAATGAACACTGAAGCTTTCTTT.

The V gene is TRBV18, the J gene TRBJ2-5; D remains ambiguous. Trimming removed 0 bases from V and 4 bases from J, with 15 bases in between. Germline CDR1 KGHSH, CDR2 LQKENI. This CDR3 is 16 amino acids long. The CDR3 bases are TGTGCCAGCTCACCACCGTATACAGACCCCCCAGAGACCCAGTACTTC. Its protein product is CASSPPYTDPPETQYF.

At least ten counts were recorded for this clone. In the same sample, other DNA sequences code for this CDR3. The chain combines TRBV10-3 with TRBJ2-3; 16 bases match TRBD2. The germline V gene has CDR1 ENHRY and CDR2 SYGVKD. The CDR3 has 19 amino acids. Unmatched junction bases numbered 11, after V lost 4 bases and J lost 4 bases. The CDR3 nucleotides read TGTGCCATCAGTGGGGGACTAGCGGGGGGGCACACCCAACCAGATACGCAGTATTTT. Amino acids: CAISGGLAGGHTQPDTQYF.

Details on this clone: The junction departs from germline at one end; a sequencing error may be responsible. The gene calls are TRBV6-1 and TRBJ1-5, with D unclear. The CDR3 is 14 amino acids. The germline CDR1 and CDR2 sequences are MNHNS and SASEGT. The CDR3 bases are TGTGCCAGCAATGAAAACAGTAGCAATCAGCCCCAGCATTTT. Residues: CASNENSSNQPQHF.

The rearrangement uses TRBV11-2 and TRBJ1-6; 7 positions agree with TRBD1. Germline V CDR1 and CDR2: SGHAT, FQNNGV. CDR3 length: 16 amino acids. The J segment lost 2 bases and the V segment lost 1 base, leaving 2 bases of the junction unmatched. The CDR3 spells CASSLADRAYNSPLHF. CDR3 nucleotides: TGTGCCAGCAGCTTAGCTGACAGGGCCTATAATTCACCCCTCCACTTT. Looking up the rest from reference TRBV11-2 and TRBJ1-6 gives the full variable domain: EAGVAQSPRYKIIEKRQSVAFWCNPISGHATLYWYQQILGQGPKLLIQFQNNGVVDDSQLPKDRFSAERLKGVDSTLKIQPAKLEDSAVYLCASSLADRAYNSPLHFGNGTRLTVT.

The chain links TRBV20-1 to TRBJ1-6, with unresolved D. Trimming left V 3 bases short and J 9 bases short, with 12 bases between. The length of the CDR3 is 13 residues. CDR1 DFQATT and CDR2 SNEGSKA come from the germline V gene (reference sequence). The CDR3 is CSASRQVGSPLHF. The CDR3 nucleotides are TGCAGTGCTAGTCGTCAGGTTGGTTCACCCCTCCACTTT.

The chain employs TRBV27 and TRBJ2-2; TRBD2 matches at 9 bases. With 2 bases clipped from V and 10 bases from J, the junction kept 5 bases outside the gene matches. Germline V gene data show CDR1 as MNHEY and CDR2 as SMNVEV (reference sequence). The length of the CDR3 is 14 residues. Here the CDR3 DNA reads TGTGCCAGCAGTTTAACCTGGACTAGCGTGGAGCTGTTTTTT. Translated, it gives CASSLTWTSVELFF.

The V call is TRBV7-9, the J call TRBJ1-4, with 9 nucleotides matching TRBD1. The CDR3 covers 15 residues. The ends lost 0 bases at V and 6 bases at J; junction bases unmatched: 2. Germline assignment: CDR1 SEHNR and CDR2 FQNEAQ (reference sequence). CDR3 loop: CASSLAGTGHEKLFF. CDR3 DNA sequence: TGTGCCAGCAGCTTAGCAGGGACAGGGCATGAAAAACTGTTTTTT.

This clone has just a few counts. The chain is built from TRBV7-2 and TRBJ1-3; 8 nucleotides align to TRBD1. The CDR3 is 16 residues long. With 2 bases clipped from V and 4 bases from J, the junction kept 7 bases outside the gene matches. Germline V gene data show CDR1 as SGHTA and CDR2 as FQGNSA. For the CDR3, the DNA is TGTGCCAGCAGCTTATCCCCGACAGGGGTAGGAAACACCATATATTTT. Translating it yields CASSLSPTGVGNTIYF.

DNA of the CDR3: TGTGCCAGCAGTAAGAGCGGGAGTGGCTCCTACGAGCAGTACTTC. This translates into CASSKSGSGSYEQYF. V and J are TRBV2 and TRBJ2-7, with 8 bases aligning to TRBD2. Trimming removed 5 bases from V and 0 bases from J; junction bases left unmatched: 6. The CDR3 covers 15 residues. Germline V gives CDR1 SNHLY, CDR2 FYNNEI.

The gene calls are TRBV29-1 and TRBJ2-7; TRBD1 agrees at 10 bases. The CDR3 length is 12 residues. Germline lookup yields CDR1 SQVTM and CDR2 ANQGSEA. Unmatched junction bases numbered 0, after V lost 4 bases and J lost 3 bases. The CDR3 DNA reads TGCAGCGTTGGGACAGGGGGCTACGAGCAGTACTTC. Translated: CSVGTGGYEQYF.

V is TRBV4-3 and J is TRBJ2-1; 12 bases are a match to TRBD2. Germline loops: CDR1 LGHNA, CDR2 YSLEER. The CDR3 loop spans 16 amino acids. The ends lost 2 bases at V and 5 bases at J; junction bases unmatched: 4. CDR3 loop: CASSQMGLAGHNEQFF. In nucleotides, the CDR3 is TGCGCCAGCAGCCAAATGGGACTAGCGGGCCACAATGAGCAGTTCTTC.